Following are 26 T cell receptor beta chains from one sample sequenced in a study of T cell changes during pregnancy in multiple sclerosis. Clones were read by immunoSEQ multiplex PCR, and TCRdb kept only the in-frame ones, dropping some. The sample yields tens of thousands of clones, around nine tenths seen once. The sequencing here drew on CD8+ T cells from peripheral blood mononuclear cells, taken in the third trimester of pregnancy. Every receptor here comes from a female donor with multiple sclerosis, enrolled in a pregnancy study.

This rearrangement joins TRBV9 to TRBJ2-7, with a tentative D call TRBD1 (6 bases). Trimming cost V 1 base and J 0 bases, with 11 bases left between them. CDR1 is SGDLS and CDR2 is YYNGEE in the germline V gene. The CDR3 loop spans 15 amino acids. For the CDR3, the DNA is TGTGCCAGCAGCGTACAACAGGGTAGCTCCTACGAGCAGTACTTC. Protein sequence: CASSVQQGSSYEQYF. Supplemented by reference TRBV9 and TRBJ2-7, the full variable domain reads DSGVTQTPKHLITATGQRVTLRCSPRSGDLSVYWYQQSLDQGLQFLIQYYNGEERAKGNILERFSAQQFPDLHSELNLSSLELGDSALYFCASSVQQGSSYEQYFGPGTRLTVT.

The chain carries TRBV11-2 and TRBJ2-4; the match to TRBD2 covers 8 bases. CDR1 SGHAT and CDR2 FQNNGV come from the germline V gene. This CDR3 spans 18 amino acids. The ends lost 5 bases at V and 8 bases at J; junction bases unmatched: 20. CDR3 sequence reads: CASSPIANRGGSRDIQYF. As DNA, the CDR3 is TGTGCCAGCAGCCCCATCGCCAATCGGGGGGGTAGTAGGGACATTCAGTACTTC.

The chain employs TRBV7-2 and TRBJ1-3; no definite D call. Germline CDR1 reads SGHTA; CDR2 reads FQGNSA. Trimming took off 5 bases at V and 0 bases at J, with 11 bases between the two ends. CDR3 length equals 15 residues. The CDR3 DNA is TGTGCCAGCAGCCCGGAGGGATTCTCTGGAAACACCATATATTTT. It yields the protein CASSPEGFSGNTIYF.

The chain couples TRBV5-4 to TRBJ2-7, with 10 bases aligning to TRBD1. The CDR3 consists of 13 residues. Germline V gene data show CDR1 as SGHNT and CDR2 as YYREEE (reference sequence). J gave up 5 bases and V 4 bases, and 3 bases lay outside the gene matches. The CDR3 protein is CASSQGQGNEQYF. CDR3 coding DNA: TGTGCCAGCAGCCAGGGACAGGGGAACGAGCAGTACTTC.

CDR3: CASSETPTSGGPSFF. The CDR3 DNA reads as TGTGCCAGCAGTGAAACCCCGACTAGCGGGGGGCCATCGTTCTTC. V gene TRBV6-1 combines with J gene TRBJ2-1; 13 nucleotides align to TRBD2. This CDR3 comprises 15 residues. In germline, CDR1 is MNHNS, CDR2 SASEGT. With 2 bases clipped from V and 15 bases from J, the junction kept 10 bases outside the gene matches.

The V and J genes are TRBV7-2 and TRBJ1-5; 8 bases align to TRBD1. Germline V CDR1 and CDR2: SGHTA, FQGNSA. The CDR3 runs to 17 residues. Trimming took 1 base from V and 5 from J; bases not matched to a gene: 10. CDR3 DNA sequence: TGTGCCAGCAGCTTAGAAGCCGCAGGGGGCTATGATCAGCCCCAGCATTTT. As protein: CASSLEAAGGYDQPQHF. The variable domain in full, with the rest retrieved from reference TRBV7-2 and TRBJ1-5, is GAGVSQSPSNKVTEKGKDVELRCDPISGHTALYWYRQSLGQGLEFLIYFQGNSAPDKSGLPSDRFSAERTGGSVSTLTIQRTQQEDSAVYLCASSLEAAGGYDQPQHFGDGTRLSIL.

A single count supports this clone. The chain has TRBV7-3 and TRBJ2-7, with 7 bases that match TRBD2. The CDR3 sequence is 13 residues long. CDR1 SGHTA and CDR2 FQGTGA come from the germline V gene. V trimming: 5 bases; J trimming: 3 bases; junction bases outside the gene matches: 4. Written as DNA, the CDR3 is TGTGCCAGCAGCCCCCCGGGGGGCTACGAGCAGTACTTC. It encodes CASSPPGGYEQYF. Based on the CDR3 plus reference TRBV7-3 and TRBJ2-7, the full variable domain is GAGVSQTPSNKVTEKGKYVELRCDPISGHTALYWYRQSLGQGPEFLIYFQGTGAADDSGLPNDRFFAVRPEGSVSTLKIQRTERGDSAVYLCASSPPGGYEQYFGPGTRLTVT.

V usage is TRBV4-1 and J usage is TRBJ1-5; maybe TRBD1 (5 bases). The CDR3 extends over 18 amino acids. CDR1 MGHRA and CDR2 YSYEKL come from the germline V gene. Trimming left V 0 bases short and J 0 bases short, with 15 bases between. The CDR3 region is CASSQDGDRRDSNQPQHF. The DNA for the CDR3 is TGCGCCAGCAGCCAAGATGGCGATCGCAGGGATAGCAATCAGCCCCAGCATTTT.

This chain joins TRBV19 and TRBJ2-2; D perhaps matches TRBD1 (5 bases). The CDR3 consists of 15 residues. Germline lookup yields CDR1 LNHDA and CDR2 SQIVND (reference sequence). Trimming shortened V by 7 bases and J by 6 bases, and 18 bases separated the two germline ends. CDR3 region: CASTADIPVSGELFF. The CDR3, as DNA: TGTGCCAGTACTGCGGACATCCCGGTATCCGGGGAGCTGTTTTTT.

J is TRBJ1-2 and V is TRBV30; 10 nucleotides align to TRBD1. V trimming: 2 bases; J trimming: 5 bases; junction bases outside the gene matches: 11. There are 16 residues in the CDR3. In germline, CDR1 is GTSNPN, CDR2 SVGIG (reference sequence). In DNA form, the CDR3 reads TGTGCCTGGAGTAACTCCGGGACAGGGGATTGGTATGGCTACACCTTC. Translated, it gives CAWSNSGTGDWYGYTF.

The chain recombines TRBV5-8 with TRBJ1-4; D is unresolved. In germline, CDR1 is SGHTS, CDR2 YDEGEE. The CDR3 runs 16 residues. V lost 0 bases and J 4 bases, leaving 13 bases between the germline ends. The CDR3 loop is CASSLVQRRYNEKLFF. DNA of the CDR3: TGTGCCAGCAGCTTGGTACAGAGACGCTATAATGAAAAACTGTTTTTT.

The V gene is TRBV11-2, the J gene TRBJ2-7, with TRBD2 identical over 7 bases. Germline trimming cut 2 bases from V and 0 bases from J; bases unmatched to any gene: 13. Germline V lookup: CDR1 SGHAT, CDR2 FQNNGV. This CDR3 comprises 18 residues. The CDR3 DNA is TGTGCCAGCAGCTTACCCAGGGAGGGCATCCAGAGCTCCTACGAGCAGTACTTC. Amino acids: CASSLPREGIQSSYEQYF.

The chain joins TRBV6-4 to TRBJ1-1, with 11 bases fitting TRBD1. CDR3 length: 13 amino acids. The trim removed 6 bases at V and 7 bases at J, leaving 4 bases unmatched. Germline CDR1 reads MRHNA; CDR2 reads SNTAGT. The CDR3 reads CASRGQGDVEAFF. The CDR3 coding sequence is TGTGCCAGCAGGGGACAGGGGGACGTTGAAGCTTTCTTT.

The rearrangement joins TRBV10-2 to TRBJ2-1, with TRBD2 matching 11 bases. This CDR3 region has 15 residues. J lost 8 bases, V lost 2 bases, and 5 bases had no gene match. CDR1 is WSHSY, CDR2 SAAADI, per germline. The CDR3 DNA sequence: TGCGCCAGCAGTGAGACTAGCGGGGGAGGGGATGAGCAGTTCTTC. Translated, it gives CASSETSGGGDEQFF.

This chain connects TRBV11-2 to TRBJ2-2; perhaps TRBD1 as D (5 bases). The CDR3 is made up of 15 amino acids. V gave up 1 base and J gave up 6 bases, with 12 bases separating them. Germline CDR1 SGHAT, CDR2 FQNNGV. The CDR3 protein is CASSLAVGAPGELFF. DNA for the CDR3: TGTGCCAGCAGCTTAGCCGTAGGGGCCCCCGGGGAGCTGTTTTTT.

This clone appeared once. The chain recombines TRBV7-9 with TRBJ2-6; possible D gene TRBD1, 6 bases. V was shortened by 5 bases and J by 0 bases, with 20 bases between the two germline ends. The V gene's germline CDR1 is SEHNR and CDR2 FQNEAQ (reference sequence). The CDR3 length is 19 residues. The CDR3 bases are TGTGCCAGCAGCCCTCGAGGCAGGGGAGCCTACTCTGGGGCCAACGTCCTGACTTTC. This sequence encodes CASSPRGRGAYSGANVLTF.

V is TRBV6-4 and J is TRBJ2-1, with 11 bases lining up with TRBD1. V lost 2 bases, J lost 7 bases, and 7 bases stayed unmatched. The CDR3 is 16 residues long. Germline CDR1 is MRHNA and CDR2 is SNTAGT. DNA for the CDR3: TGTGCCAGCAGTGACCGGACAGGGGGCGACTGGAATGAGCAGTTCTTC. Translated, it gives CASSDRTGGDWNEQFF.

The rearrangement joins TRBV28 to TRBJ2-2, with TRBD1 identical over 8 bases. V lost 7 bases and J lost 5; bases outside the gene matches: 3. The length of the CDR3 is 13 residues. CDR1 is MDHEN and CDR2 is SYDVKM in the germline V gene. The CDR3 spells CASTQGATGELFF. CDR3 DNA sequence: TGTGCCAGCACCCAGGGGGCGACCGGGGAGCTGTTTTTT.

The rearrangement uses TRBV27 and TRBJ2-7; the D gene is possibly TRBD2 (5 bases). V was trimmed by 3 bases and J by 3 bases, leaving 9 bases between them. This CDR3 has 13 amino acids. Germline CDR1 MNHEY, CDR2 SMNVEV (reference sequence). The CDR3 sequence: CASSLTTHYEQYF. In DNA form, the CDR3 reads TGTGCCAGCAGTTTGACTACACACTACGAGCAGTACTTC.

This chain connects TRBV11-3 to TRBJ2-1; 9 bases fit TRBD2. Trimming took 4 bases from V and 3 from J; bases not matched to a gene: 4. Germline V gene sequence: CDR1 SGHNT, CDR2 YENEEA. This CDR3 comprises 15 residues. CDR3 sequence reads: CASSSTSGVYNEQFF. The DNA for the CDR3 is TGTGCCAGCAGCTCGACTAGCGGAGTCTACAATGAGCAGTTCTTC.

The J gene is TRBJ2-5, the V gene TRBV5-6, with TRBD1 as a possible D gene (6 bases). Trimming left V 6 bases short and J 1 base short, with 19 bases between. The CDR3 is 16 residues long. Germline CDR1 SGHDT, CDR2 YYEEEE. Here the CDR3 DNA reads TGTGCCAGCACTCCTTGGAATAGGGGGACCCAAGAGACCCAGTACTTC. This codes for CASTPWNRGTQETQYF.

The CDR3 region is CASSLAGNGNQPQHF. In DNA, the CDR3 is TGTGCCAGCAGTCTGGCCGGGAACGGCAATCAGCCCCAGCATTTT. The chain is built from TRBV27 and TRBJ1-5, with D uncertain. The length of the CDR3 is 15 residues. Germline V gene sequence: CDR1 MNHEY, CDR2 SMNVEV (reference sequence). Trimming pared 5 bases from V and 2 bases from J, leaving 13 bases between.

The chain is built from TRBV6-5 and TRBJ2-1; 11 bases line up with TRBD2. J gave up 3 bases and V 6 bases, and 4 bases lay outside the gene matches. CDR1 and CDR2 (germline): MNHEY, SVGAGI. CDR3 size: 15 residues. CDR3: CASRPGLAGYNEQFF. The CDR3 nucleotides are TGTGCCAGCAGACCCGGACTAGCGGGCTACAATGAGCAGTTCTTC.

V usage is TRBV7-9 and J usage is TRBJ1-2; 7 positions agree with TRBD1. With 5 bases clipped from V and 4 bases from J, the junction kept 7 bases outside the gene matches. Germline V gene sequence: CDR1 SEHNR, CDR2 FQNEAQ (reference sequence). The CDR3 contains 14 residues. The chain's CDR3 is CASSHTGASYGYTF. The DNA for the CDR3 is TGTGCCAGCAGCCATACAGGGGCATCCTATGGCTACACCTTC.

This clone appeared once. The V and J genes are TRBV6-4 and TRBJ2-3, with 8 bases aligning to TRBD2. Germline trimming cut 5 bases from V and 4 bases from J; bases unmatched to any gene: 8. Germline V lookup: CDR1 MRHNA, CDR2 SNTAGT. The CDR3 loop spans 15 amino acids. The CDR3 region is CASSPVAGRSDTQYF. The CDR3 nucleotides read TGTGCCAGCAGTCCGGTAGCGGGGCGTTCAGATACGCAGTATTTT.

The CDR3: CATIPQAGGLAVSTDTQYF. Here the CDR3 DNA reads TGTGCCACCATCCCCCAAGCCGGGGGACTAGCGGTTAGCACAGATACGCAGTATTTT. This chain uses TRBV27 with TRBJ2-3, with TRBD2 identical over 11 bases. V was pared by 10 bases and J by 0 bases, with 18 bases of the junction left unmatched. The CDR3 extends over 19 amino acids. Germline CDR1 and CDR2: MNHEY and SMNVEV (reference sequence).